This TCR beta chain was found in a study of blood T cells in healthy people across ages. Overall study results and limits: Not knowing donor CMV status may have confounded expanded clonotype changes. It was held that the diversity estimates obtained from one million T cells were underestimates.

CDR1 and CDR2 (germline): LNHNV, YYDKDF (reference sequence). Trimming stripped 0 bases from V and 9 bases from J, with 10 bases between. There are 13 residues in the CDR3. Donor samples were obtained from healthy Caucasian individuals from Russia, aged about 6 to 90. No fewer than 5.5 micrograms of total RNA were isolated from every sample. This clonotype was detected ten times or more. Its matching antigen is unknown. It was with a sample-barcoded 5' primer and a J-beta primer mix that a second PCR of roughly 7 to 12 cycles was run. One entry per CDR3 protein results from TCRdb running MiXCR on the 5' RACE reads. Of about 1,600,000 distinct CDR3 sequences listed, approximately 42% are singletons.

The gene calls are TRBV15 and TRBJ2-3; D possibly matches TRBD1 or TRBD2 (5 bases each). The sequencing sample was made of blood. The clonotype was recovered from a woman in her late teens or twenties in good health. The CDR3 reads CATSRDLGDTQYF. The DNA of the CDR3 is TGTGCCACCAGCAGAGATTTGGGGGACACGCAGTATTTT.